The T cell receptor (beta chain) described here comes from a study of CD8 T cells in ankylosing spondylitis. Study-level results: Seven to nine highly homologous variants made up a TCR beta motif, and this motif appeared characteristic of ankylosing spondylitis blood. Reactive arthritis synovial fluid and blood previously showed some of these motif variants.

Note on this clonotype: Antigen: not known.

Quantitative 5'-RACE with molecular barcodes produced the TCR beta libraries. In TCRdb, the 5' RACE reads were re-called with MiXCR into one record per CDR3 protein. This table has some 250,000 distinct CDR3 sequences, approximately 9% appearing once. The ends were cut back, 1 base at V and 11 bases at J, with 12 bases in the middle. The CDR3 is 13 amino acids. CDR1 is SGHTA and CDR2 is FQGNSA in the germline V gene. This chain connects TRBV7-2 to TRBJ2-1; D may be TRBD2 (6 bases). This receptor was taken from a male donor with ankylosing spondylitis or in good health (not recorded which). The sample was blood, either unsorted or a sorted T cell fraction (not recorded which). The CDR3 loop is CASSLGGGAKQFF. DNA of the CDR3: TGTGCCAGCAGCTTAGGAGGAGGGGCTAAGCAGTTCTTC.